The clone carrying this T cell receptor (beta chain) was detected a few times. Antigen specificity is unknown. The data originate from a study of tumor-infiltrating lymphocytes in localized non-small cell lung cancer. Study-wide points: TCR sequencing covered a subset of patients with enough tissue. IM1 and IM2 tumors showed no difference in T-cell fraction.

Per germline, CDR1 SGHTA and CDR2 FQGNSA. The CDR3 extends over 15 amino acids. Trimming shortened V by 1 base and J by 2 bases, and 6 bases separated the two germline ends. Profiled with immunoSEQ multiplex PCR; TCRdb holds only in-frame clones, not every one. The sample holds around 6,400 clones; 74% are singletons and the top ten take 30%. The chain employs TRBV7-2 and TRBJ2-6; a possible D gene is TRBD2 (5 bases). The receptor was isolated from a human donor with non-small cell lung cancer. Material for sequencing was lung tumor tissue. The CDR3 bases are TGTGCCAGCAGCTTAGGGGGAGCTGGGGCCAACGTCCTGACTTTC. Translation gives CASSLGGAGANVLTF.